The clone carrying this T cell receptor beta chain was counted only a few times. The target antigen is unknown. This CDR3 is built from 16 residues. V trimming: 4 bases; J trimming: 3 bases; junction bases outside the gene matches: 6. CDR1 MNHEY and CDR2 SMNVEV come from the germline V gene (reference sequence). Healthy Caucasians made up all donors. This sample is part of a study of identical twins. Points from the study as a whole: Insertion counts were lower in abundant cord blood beta clonotypes, a trend that memory repertoires did not show. One should note that invariant MAIT and iNKT cells could partly confound zero-insertion analyses.

Template switching added a universal primer site, and cDNA bore unique molecular identifiers. Each CDR3 protein gets one entry after TCRdb re-called the 5' RACE reads with MiXCR. The sample yields some 1,700,000 distinct CDR3 sequences, less than 40% seen once. The genes are TRBV27 and TRBJ1-5; 10 bases map to TRBD1. This TCR was sampled from a newborn girl in good health. Sequenced material: cord blood. The CDR3 nucleotides read TGTGCCAGCAGTTCCCGGACAGGGGGAGTCAATCAGCCCCAGCATTTT. As protein: CASSSRTGGVNQPQHF.